Listed below are T cell receptor beta chains from one sample, sequenced in a study of CD8+CD57+ T cells in acquired aplastic anemia. TCRdb called the reads again in MiXCR, with one record for every CDR3 protein. The table shows approximately 220,000 distinct CDR3 sequences, with almost 50% occurring only once. Source material: sorted CD4+, CD8+, or CD8+CD57+ T cells (not recorded which) from PBMCs. These TCRs come from a human donor with aplastic anemia. CDR3s include the opening cysteine and the closing phenylalanine or tryptophan.

>TRBJ1-2|13|TRBV24-1
CATTPGPNYGYTF
>TRBJ1-1|15|TRBV19
CASRVQDVGDTKAFF
>TRBJ1-1|13|TRBV6-1
CASSEVGSTEAFF
>TRBJ1-2|15|TRBV28
CASSLPGNQLHGYTF
>TRBJ2-5|13|TRBV30
CAWNRGIQETQYF
>TRBJ2-1|13|TRBV20-1
CSTGRTSLNEQFF
>TRBJ1-5|17|TRBV28
CASRAQGGDVSDQPQHF
>TRBJ2-7|14|TRBV6-5
CASSTLRGGSEQYF
>TRBJ2-3|15|TRBV20-1
CSASPAGTFTDTQYF
>TRBJ2-7|11|TRBV29-1
CSVIAYNEQYF
>TRBJ2-2|15|TRBV9
CASSVEPGITGELFF
>TRBJ2-5|16|TRBV7-2
CASSVGDSGGVKTQYF
>TRBJ2-1|14|TRBV5-1
CASSLWSSSNEQFF
>TRBJ1-2|11|TRBV20-1
CSASQVGGYTF
>TRBJ1-5|17|TRBV9
CASSLARTGGSNQPQHF
>TRBJ2-1|11|TRBV20-1
CSAGISNEQFF
>TRBJ2-7|15|TRBV10-3
CAISDARTPTYEQYF
>TRBJ2-5|17|TRBV10-3
CATAERGGVEGGETQYF
>TRBJ1-6|15|TRBV5-1
CASSLGDWGGSPLHF
>TRBJ2-7|11|TRBV5-1
CASSQGNEQYF
>TRBJ1-2|15|TRBV7-2
CASSSGQGAGYGYTF
>TRBJ1-2|14|TRBV5-8
CASTPLAGNYGYTF
>TRBJ2-7|14|TRBV19
CASSAARMSYEQYF
>TRBJ2-1|12|TRBV3-1
CASSPPFGEQFF
>TRBJ2-7|15|TRBV9
CASSSWGGSSYEQYF
>TRBJ1-4|11|TRBV12-3/TRBV12-4
CASSLGEKLFF
>TRBJ2-3|12|TRBV6-1
CALGAYTDTQYF
>TRBJ1-2|14|TRBV10-3
CAISVEGGAMGYTF
>TRBJ1-6|15|TRBV10-3
CAISESKGRNSPLHF
>TRBJ2-2|14|TRBV7-6
CASSGTANTGELFF
>TRBJ1-4|18|TRBV12-3/TRBV12-4
CASSLWRGGSSYNEKLFF
>TRBJ2-7|13|TRBV19
CASSILATYEQYF
>TRBJ2-2|17|TRBV7-9
CASSLGRASGGPGELFF
>TRBJ1-1|14|TRBV19
CASSSQEGVPEAFF
>TRBJ2-1|13|TRBV6-1
CASTRQEKNEQFF
>TRBJ1-1|14|TRBV19
CASSQGPTNTEAFF
>TRBJ2-7|12|TRBV7-9
CASTGNPYEQYF
>TRBJ2-7|15|TRBV7-9
CASSRTGGGTYEQHF
>TRBJ2-1|15|TRBV24-1
CATSDPSGGNNEQFF
>TRBJ2-5|13|TRBV10-3
CAISSRGQETQYF
>TRBJ2-1|17|TRBV7-9
CASSLGATRERYNEQFF
>TRBJ1-4|14|TRBV19
CASSILSVNEKLFF
>TRBJ1-6|14|TRBV27
CASTRGQYNSPLHF
>TRBJ2-2|15|TRBV10-3
CAIRRDRGLPGELFF
>TRBJ1-2|12|TRBV7-8
CASSEFNYGYTF
>TRBJ1-5|19|TRBV2
CASSEFGGEAFRGNQPQHF
>TRBJ1-5|16|TRBV14
CASSARDRESNQPQHF
>TRBJ2-7|15|TRBV9
CASSVGSQGSYEQYF
>TRBJ2-1|17|TRBV15
CATSPTTRARTYNEQFF
>TRBJ2-7|16|TRBV20-1
CSARDPASGRYYEQYF
>TRBJ1-5|15|TRBV19
CASSGGQGFFQPQHF
>TRBJ1-1|16|TRBV19
CASSIEGEVRNTEAFF
>TRBJ2-7|12|TRBV20-1
CSAGRGGVEQYF
>TRBJ2-2|16|TRBV4-1
CASSQETSSNTGELFF
>TRBJ2-7|13|TRBV10-2
CASSDGRNYEQYF
>TRBJ1-4|15|TRBV25-1
CASSYSSQGAERLFF
>TRBJ2-1|14|TRBV29-1
CGVVPRGRINEQFF
>TRBJ2-7|17|TRBV20-1
CSASQDRGLLFSYEQYF
>TRBJ2-5|14|TRBV6-1
CASSVGWNEETQYF
>TRBJ2-1|12|TRBV7-9
CASSYREAEQFF